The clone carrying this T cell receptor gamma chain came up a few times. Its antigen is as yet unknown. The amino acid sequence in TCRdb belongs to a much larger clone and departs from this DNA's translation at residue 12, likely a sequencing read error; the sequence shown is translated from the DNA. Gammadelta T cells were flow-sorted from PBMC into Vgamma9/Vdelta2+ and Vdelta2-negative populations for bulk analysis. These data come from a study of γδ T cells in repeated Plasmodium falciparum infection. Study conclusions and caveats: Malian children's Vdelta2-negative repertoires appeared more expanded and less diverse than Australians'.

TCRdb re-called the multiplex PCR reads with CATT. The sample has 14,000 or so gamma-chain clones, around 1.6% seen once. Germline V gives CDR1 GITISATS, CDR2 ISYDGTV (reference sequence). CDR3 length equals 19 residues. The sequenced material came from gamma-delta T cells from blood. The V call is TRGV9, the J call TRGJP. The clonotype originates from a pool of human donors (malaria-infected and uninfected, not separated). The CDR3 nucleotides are TGTGCCTTGTGGGAGGTGGAATTCTCGCAAGAGTTTGGCAAAAAAATCAAGGTATTT. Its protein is CALWEVEFSQEFGKKIKVF.